The 18 T cell receptor beta chains below come from one sample, sequenced in a study of Graves' ophthalmopathy and Graves' hyperthyroidism. RNA served as the template for amplifying TCR beta CDR3 regions. An opening RT-PCR round employed HTBI primers and preceded a second-round multiplex PCR. MiXCR, applied by TCRdb to the multiplex PCR reads, yields one record per CDR3 protein. This table has over a million distinct CDR3 sequences, about 35% appearing once. Material: peripheral blood or thyroid tissue (not recorded which). Receptor source: an adult man with Graves' hyperthyroidism.

This clonotype was counted many times. The chain combines TRBV20-1 with TRBJ2-2, with TRBD2 identical over 10 bases. CDR3 length: 14 residues. V dropped 6 bases and J dropped 3; count of bases not matched to a gene: 4. Germline V lookup: CDR1 DFQATT, CDR2 SNEGSKA (reference sequence). Here the CDR3 DNA reads TGCAGTGCAAAAGCGGGGGGGGACACCGGGGAGCTGTTTTTT. This codes for CSAKAGGDTGELFF.

In the case of this clonotype: A junction end diverges from the germline sequence, so it may reflect a read error. The chain is built from TRBV10-2 and TRBJ1-5; TRBD1 might be the D (5 bases). This CDR3 is built from 18 residues. Germline V lookup: CDR1 WSHSY, CDR2 SAAADI. CDR3 sequence (DNA): TGTGCCAGCAGTCACTACGGGGTATCCGGGGGACGCAATCAGCCCCAGCATTTT. Translated: CASSHYGVSGGRNQPQHF.

Only a few counts were recorded for this clonotype. The chain has TRBV12-3 or TRBV12-4 and TRBJ1-5, with 7 positions matching TRBD1. This CDR3 is built from 14 residues. V shed 6 bases and J 4 bases; nucleotides not matched to a gene: 6. The CDR3 reads CASRYPGQNQPQHF. CDR3 DNA: TGTGCCAGCAGATACCCGGGACAGAATCAGCCCCAGCATTTT.

The chain couples TRBV7-9 to TRBJ1-2; D is possibly TRBD1 (5 bases). The ends were cut back, 6 bases at V and 8 bases at J, with 25 bases in the middle. The CDR3 has 16 amino acids. The germline gives CDR1 SEHNR, CDR2 FQNEAQ (reference sequence). The CDR3 here is CASRTTDQGLLNGYTF. The CDR3 bases are TGTGCCAGCAGGACGACCGATCAGGGACTCCTAAACGGCTACACCTTC.

The V and J genes are TRBV5-1 and TRBJ2-7; a possible D gene is TRBD1 (6 bases). This CDR3 has 12 amino acids. Germline V lookup: CDR1 SGHRS, CDR2 YFSETQ. V was pared by 4 bases and J by 6 bases, with 11 bases between. CDR3 residues: CASSGDNCEQYF. As DNA, the CDR3 is TGCGCCAGCAGCGGGGACAACTGCGAGCAGTACTTC.

The sample holds a few counts of this clonotype. This chain connects TRBV20-1 to TRBJ2-7; TRBD1 matches 10 bases. The CDR3 is made up of 13 amino acids. The V and J ends lost 6 bases and 7 bases, in that order; junction bases with no gene match: 9. Per germline, CDR1 DFQATT and CDR2 SNEGSKA (reference sequence). The DNA of the CDR3 is TGCAGTGCCGACGGGACAGGGGTTTATGAGCAGTACTTC. Encoded protein: CSADGTGVYEQYF.

This clonotype was seen many times. This rearrangement joins TRBV29-1 to TRBJ2-2; TRBD2 might be the D (6 bases). The germline V gene encodes CDR1 SQVTM and CDR2 ANQGSEA. The V and J ends lost 4 bases and 5 bases respectively, with 8 bases between them. The CDR3 is 12 residues long. The CDR3: CSVGGGTGELFF. In nucleotides, the CDR3 is TGCAGCGTTGGCGGAGGGACCGGGGAGCTGTTTTTT.

This clonotype was observed many times. The V and J genes are TRBV20-1 and TRBJ1-6, with 8 nucleotides matching TRBD1. J lost 10 bases, V lost 5 bases, and 7 bases had no gene match. This CDR3 is built from 13 residues. Germline V gene sequence: CDR1 DFQATT, CDR2 SNEGSKA (reference sequence). CDR3 sequence reads: CSAWTGSGSPLHF. The CDR3 bases are TGCAGTGCTTGGACAGGGAGCGGGTCACCCCTCCACTTT.

Note on this clonotype: This may come from a read error, since a much larger clone is one base off. The chain carries TRBV14 and TRBJ1-4; TRBD1 is a possible D gene (6 bases). The CDR3 sequence is 15 residues long. Germline V gene sequence: CDR1 SGHDN, CDR2 FVKESK. Trimming stripped 2 bases from V and 8 bases from J, with 15 bases between. DNA of the CDR3: TGTGCCAGCAGCCAAATTGGCAGGGGTACAGAAAAACTGTTTTTT. Its protein product is CASSQIGRGTEKLFF. Supplemented by reference TRBV14 and TRBJ1-4, the full variable domain reads EAGVTQFPSHSVIEKGQTVTLRCDPISGHDNLYWYRRVMGKEIKFLLHFVKESKQDESGMPNNRFLAERTGGTYSTLKVQPAELEDSGVYFCASSQIGRGTEKLFFGSGTQLSVL.

This chain joins TRBV6-5 and TRBJ1-1; possible D gene TRBD1, 5 bases. Per the germline V gene, CDR1 is MNHEY and CDR2 is SVGAGI. The ends were cut back, 0 bases at V and 5 bases at J, with 13 bases in the middle. The length of the CDR3 is 15 residues. CDR3 bases: TGTGCCAGCAGTTACTCGACCAGGGTGGGAACTGAAGCTTTCTTT. Translation: CASSYSTRVGTEAFF.

The gene calls are TRBV29-1 and TRBJ2-6, with no clear D. This CDR3 comprises 15 residues. Trimming left V 1 base short and J 0 bases short, with 7 bases between. CDR1 is SQVTM, CDR2 ANQGSEA, per germline. In nucleotides, the CDR3 is TGCAGCGTTGAAGGAGAGAGCTCTGGGGCCAACGTCCTGACTTTC. Protein: CSVEGESSGANVLTF.

This clonotype was counted ten times or more. The rearrangement joins TRBV20-1 to TRBJ1-2; maybe TRBD1 (6 bases). The CDR3 totals 13 residues. Germline lookup yields CDR1 DFQATT and CDR2 SNEGSKA (reference sequence). The V and J ends lost 5 bases and 4 bases respectively, with 14 bases between them. The CDR3 coding sequence is TGCAGTGCTTGGGGGGCGGGTTCCTATGGCTACACCTTC. It translates to CSAWGAGSYGYTF.

A note on this clonotype: A read error is possible here, since a much larger clone lies one base away. The genes are TRBV12-3 or TRBV12-4 and TRBJ1-5, with 7 bases matching TRBD1. The CDR3 contains 13 residues. Here the CDR3 DNA reads TGTGCCGGCAGGACAGGCGGTGTTCAGCCCCAGCATTTT. Translating gives CAGRTGGVQPQHF.

The J gene is TRBJ1-1, the V gene TRBV6-2 or TRBV6-3; no clear D. This CDR3 region has 14 residues. Trimming shortened V by 5 bases and J by 2 bases, and 12 bases separated the two germline ends. Germline assignment: CDR1 MNHEY and CDR2 SVGEGT. The CDR3 nucleotides are TGTGCCAGCAGTCGGGAAACGGTCAACACTGAAGCTTTCTTT. This translates into CASSRETVNTEAFF.

This clonotype was counted only a few times. V is TRBV4-1 and J is TRBJ2-2; D perhaps matches TRBD2 (6 bases). Trimming removed 2 bases from V and 5 bases from J, with 12 bases in between. Germline CDR1 MGHRA, CDR2 YSYEKL. CDR3 length equals 15 residues. CDR3 amino acids: CASSQRRGGTGELFF. The CDR3 bases are TGCGCCAGCAGCCAACGGAGGGGAGGAACCGGGGAGCTGTTTTTT.

There are a few counts of this clonotype. The genes are TRBV19 and TRBJ2-2; 9 nucleotides agree with TRBD1. This CDR3 is built from 16 residues. V gave up 4 bases and J gave up 2 bases; unmatched junction bases: 5. Germline V gives CDR1 LNHDA, CDR2 SQIVND (reference sequence). Here the CDR3 DNA reads TGTGCCAGTAGTAAAAACAGGGGGCGTAACACCGGGGAGCTGTTTTTT. It is translated as CASSKNRGRNTGELFF.

This clonotype was picked up many times. The V gene is TRBV7-2, the J gene TRBJ2-6; maybe TRBD2 (6 bases). V lost 5 bases, J lost 3 bases, and 17 bases lay in between. The CDR3 loop spans 17 amino acids. CDR1 SGHTA and CDR2 FQGNSA come from the germline V gene. In DNA form, the CDR3 reads TGTGCCAGCAGCCCCGGGACTGCCTTGAATGGGGCCAACGTCCTGACTTTC. Protein: CASSPGTALNGANVLTF.

The chain links TRBV10-3 to TRBJ1-4; weak D call: TRBD1 (5 bases). Germline V gene sequence: CDR1 ENHRY, CDR2 SYGVKD. With 4 bases removed from V and 8 bases from J, the gap between germline ends came to 20 bases. The CDR3 loop spans 16 amino acids. The CDR3: CAISVRPQDSWEKLFF. DNA for the CDR3: TGTGCCATCAGTGTGCGTCCGCAAGACAGTTGGGAAAAACTGTTTTTT.